Listed below are T cell receptor beta chains from one sample, sequenced in a study of T-cell memory formation after mild COVID-19. TCRdb itself ran the 5' RACE reads through MiXCR, one entry per CDR3 protein. Counted here are 250,000 or so distinct CDR3 sequences, 18% occurring once; the ten biggest clones make up around 23%. The sequencing sample was made of PBMCs or a T cell subset sorted from them (not recorded which). The receptor set was obtained from a man younger than 35 who had mild COVID-19 (a few samples of this study predate the infection). Cell type and time point are not known. The CDR3 runs from the conserved cysteine through the conserved F or W. D genes are given only for firm matches. Part of the rows lack a size; the others show once, few, many or a class for expanded clones.

J: TRBJ1-2; size: few; D: -; V: TRBV11-2; DNA: TGTGCCAGCAGCCCGGGACCCCAAGTTGGCTATGGCTACACCTTC; CDR3: CASSPGPQVGYGYTF
J: TRBJ1-2; size: -; D: -; V: TRBV5-1; DNA: TGCGCCAGCAGCTTTCAACAGGACTATGGCTACACCTTC; CDR3: CASSFQQDYGYTF
J: TRBJ2-3; size: -; D: -; V: TRBV7-2; DNA: TGTGCCAGCAGCTTGGGACCCGTTGAAACTGCGCAGTATTTT; CDR3: CASSLGPVETAQYF
J: TRBJ1-2; size: -; D: -; V: TRBV11-2; DNA: TGTGCCAGCAGATCGACAGGACGGGAAGGCTACACCTTC; CDR3: CASRSTGREGYTF
J: TRBJ2-5; size: -; D: -; V: TRBV5-6; DNA: TGTGCCAGCAGCTTGGGGGTTTGGGAGACCCAGTACTTC; CDR3: CASSLGVWETQYF
J: TRBJ2-2; size: few; D: TRBD1; V: TRBV18; DNA: TGTGCCAGCTCACCAAGACAGGGGGCGTCGGACACCGGGGAGCTGTTTTTT; CDR3: CASSPRQGASDTGELFF
J: TRBJ2-1; size: -; D: -; V: TRBV20-1; DNA: TGCAGTACTTTCAGGCTAGATGGCTCCAATGAGCAGTTCTTC; CDR3: CSTFRLDGSNEQFF
J: TRBJ1-2; size: -; D: TRBD1; V: TRBV12-3/TRBV12-4; DNA: TGTGCCAGCAGTCCGACAGGGGCGGTAGGCTACACCTTC; CDR3: CASSPTGAVGYTF
J: TRBJ2-1; size: many; D: TRBD2; V: TRBV3-1; DNA: TGTGCCAGCAAAGCGGGGGGAGGCAACAATGAGCAGTTCTTC; CDR3: CASKAGGGNNEQFF
J: TRBJ1-1; size: few; D: -; V: TRBV4-3; DNA: TGCGCCAGCAGCCAACAGGAATCTTGGAGGAACACTGAAGCTTTCTTT; CDR3: CASSQQESWRNTEAFF
J: TRBJ2-1; size: few; D: TRBD1; V: TRBV12-3/TRBV12-4; DNA: TGTGCCAGCAGGTGGGGATTCCGGACAGGGGGAAATGAGCAGTTCTTC; CDR3: CASRWGFRTGGNEQFF
J: TRBJ1-5; size: -; D: -; V: TRBV12-3/TRBV12-4; DNA: TGTGCCAGCAGCTCCTGGTGGAGCAATCAGCCCCAGCATTTT; CDR3: CASSSWWSNQPQHF
J: TRBJ2-2; size: -; D: -; V: TRBV5-1; DNA: TGCGCCAGCAGGCTATCCCAGGCCTGGGAGCTGTTTTTT; CDR3: CASRLSQAWELFF
J: TRBJ2-3; size: few; D: TRBD2; V: TRBV5-1; DNA: TGCGCCAGCAGCTTGGGCGCAGGGAGGGGTCGCCCTGTCACAGATACGCAGTATTTT; CDR3: CASSLGAGRGRPVTDTQYF
J: TRBJ1-1; size: -; D: -; V: TRBV14; DNA: TGTGCCAGCAGCCAACTAGCCAACACTGAAGCTTTCTTT; CDR3: CASSQLANTEAFF
J: TRBJ2-4; size: few; D: -; V: TRBV4-3; DNA: TGCGCCAGCAGCCCGAGGCAGGGGGGGAACATTCAGTACTTC; CDR3: CASSPRQGGNIQYF
J: TRBJ2-3; size: -; D: TRBD2; V: TRBV12-5; DNA: TGTGCTAGTGGTTTGCTCGTGGCCCTAGCGGCTAGCACAGATACGCAGTATTTT; CDR3: CASGLLVALAASTDTQYF
J: TRBJ1-5; size: few; D: -; V: TRBV5-6; DNA: TGTGCCAGCAGCTCGGGGGGCTTTGGGAATCAGCCCCAGCATTTT; CDR3: CASSSGGFGNQPQHF
J: TRBJ1-5; size: -; D: -; V: TRBV19; DNA: TGTGCCAGTAGATCTTGGAACGGCAATCAGCCCCAGCATTTT; CDR3: CASRSWNGNQPQHF
J: TRBJ2-7; size: -; D: -; V: TRBV7-7; DNA: TGTGCCAGCAGTCTCTCTAGCGCGAAAGTCCACGAGCAGTACTTC; CDR3: CASSLSSAKVHEQYF
J: TRBJ1-1; size: -; D: -; V: TRBV7-9; DNA: TGTGCCAGCAGCTTAGCGGTCTCGTGGAACACTGAAGCTTTCTTT; CDR3: CASSLAVSWNTEAFF
J: TRBJ2-5; size: few; D: TRBD1; V: TRBV5-1; DNA: TGCGCCAGCAGCCCGTTAATAGGACAGGGAGAGACCCAGTACTTC; CDR3: CASSPLIGQGETQYF
J: TRBJ2-2; size: few; D: TRBD1; V: TRBV28; DNA: TGTGCCAGCTACGGACAGGGACCCACCGGGGAGCTGTTTTTT; CDR3: CASYGQGPTGELFF